One sample yielded the 20 T cell receptor beta chains listed below, sequenced in a study of blood T cells in healthy people across ages. A sample-barcoded 5' primer and a J-beta primer mix were used in a second PCR of roughly 7 to 12 cycles. TCRdb used MiXCR to reprocess the 5' RACE reads, holding one entry per CDR3 protein. This table has more than 900,000 distinct CDR3 sequences, around 29% appearing once. The sample also formed part of further work on T cells of mothers and their children.

Sequenced: blood. Source of these receptors: a woman aged 40 to 55 in good health.

The sample holds many counts of this clonotype. This chain connects TRBV20-1 to TRBJ2-7; D is perhaps TRBD1 (5 bases). CDR3 length: 13 residues. Germline CDR1 is DFQATT and CDR2 is SNEGSKA (reference sequence). Trimming cost V 1 base and J 3 bases, with 10 bases left between them. The CDR3 DNA reads as TGCAGTGCTAGAGCAAAGGGGAACTACGAGCAGTACTTC. As protein: CSARAKGNYEQYF.

This clonotype was observed a few times. A read error is possible here, since a much larger clone lies one base away. V usage is TRBV4-3 and J usage is TRBJ2-1; D gene ambiguous. The DNA end favors TRBJ2-7, so the J call may be wrong. This CDR3 comprises 15 residues. Germline CDR1 and CDR2: LGHNA and YSLEER. CDR3 amino acids: CASSQDPYFYNEQYF. DNA of the CDR3: TGCGCCAGCAGCCAAGATCCCTATTTCTACAATGAGCAGTACTTC.

This clonotype was seen at least ten times. This rearrangement joins TRBV7-2 to TRBJ2-7; unclear D gene. The germline CDR1 and CDR2 sequences are SGHTA and FQGNSA. Trimming stripped 5 bases from V and 2 bases from J, with 13 bases between. The CDR3 contains 14 residues. The CDR3 nucleotides read TGTGCCAGCAGCACCGGTTCGCAGGCCTACGAGCAGTACTTC. Encoded protein: CASSTGSQAYEQYF. The whole variable domain, remainder taken from reference TRBV7-2 and TRBJ2-7, is GAGVSQSPSNKVTEKGKDVELRCDPISGHTALYWYRQSLGQGLEFLIYFQGNSAPDKSGLPSDRFSAERTGGSVSTLTIQRTQQEDSAVYLCASSTGSQAYEQYFGPGTRLTVT.

There are many counts of this clonotype. V is TRBV20-1 and J is TRBJ2-5; 9 positions match TRBD2. CDR3 length: 13 residues. Germline-derived CDR1 and CDR2 are DFQATT and SNEGSKA (reference sequence). The CDR3 spells CMSRRGGRETQYF. CDR3 coding DNA: TGCATGAGCCGGCGGGGGGGCCGAGAGACCCAGTACTTC.

This clonotype was found a few times. V and J are TRBV7-2 and TRBJ2-7; unclear D gene. The V end lost 3 bases, the J end lost 3 bases, and 9 bases lay between the germline ends. The CDR3 runs 13 residues. In germline, CDR1 is SGHTA, CDR2 FQGNSA. For the CDR3, the DNA is TGTGCCAGCAGCTTGCCGGAGAACTACGAGCAGTACTTC. Translation gives CASSLPENYEQYF.

This clonotype occurred many times. The gene calls are TRBV6-5 and TRBJ2-7; TRBD1 is a possible D gene (6 bases). The CDR3 is made up of 14 amino acids. CDR1 and CDR2 (germline): MNHEY, SVGAGI. Trimming removed 5 bases from V and 7 bases from J, with 18 bases in between. The CDR3 reads CASSIDRRGWEQYF. The CDR3 coding sequence is TGTGCCAGCAGTATTGACAGGAGAGGTTGGGAGCAGTACTTC.

This clonotype was detected ten times or more. The chain uses TRBV12-3 or TRBV12-4 and TRBJ2-4; a possible D gene is TRBD2 (5 bases). The V end lost 1 base, the J end lost 2 bases, and 15 bases lay between the germline ends. This CDR3 has 17 amino acids. The CDR3 nucleotides are TGTGCCAGCAGTTTAGGGGGAGCCCGGCTATCCAAAAACATTCAGTACTTC. It codes for CASSLGGARLSKNIQYF.

This clonotype was counted many times. The chain recombines TRBV5-5 with TRBJ2-7, with TRBD1 identical over 9 bases. V shed 4 bases and J 2 bases; nucleotides not matched to a gene: 7. CDR1 SGHKS and CDR2 YYEKEE come from the germline V gene (reference sequence). The CDR3 sequence is 15 residues long. The CDR3 spells CASSLGQGSTYEQYF. CDR3 DNA: TGTGCCAGCAGCCTGGGACAGGGTTCCACCTACGAGCAGTACTTC.

This chain connects TRBV20-1 to TRBJ2-7; the match to TRBD1 covers 9 bases. V was clipped by 6 bases and J by 5 bases; unmatched bases: 5. Looked up from germline, CDR1 is DFQATT and CDR2 is SNEGSKA (reference sequence). CDR3 size: 12 residues. CDR3 in amino acids: CSANRGLNEQYF. The CDR3, as DNA: TGCAGTGCCAACAGGGGGCTCAACGAGCAGTACTTC.

The sample holds many counts of this clonotype. J is TRBJ1-2 and V is TRBV29-1, with 7 bases fitting TRBD1. The CDR3 is 11 residues long. Germline CDR1 SQVTM, CDR2 ANQGSEA. Losses at the gene ends were 6 bases for V and 8 bases for J; bases not matched to a gene: 6. CDR3 bases: TGCAGCGTAGGGACAGCGGGGGGCTACACCTTC. Protein: CSVGTAGGYTF.

The gene calls are TRBV14 and TRBJ1-1; D unclear. Germline V gives CDR1 SGHDN, CDR2 FVKESK. The V end was cut by 4 bases, the J end by 3 bases, with 12 bases between. The CDR3 contains 14 residues. The CDR3 here is CASSLPNNYTEAFF. The DNA for the CDR3 is TGTGCCAGCAGCCTCCCGAACAACTACACTGAAGCTTTCTTT.

V gene TRBV7-9 combines with J gene TRBJ2-1; 11 bases map to TRBD1. Looked up from germline, CDR1 is SEHNR and CDR2 is FQNEAQ (reference sequence). After removal of 0 bases from V and 8 bases from J, the junction contained 9 bases not matched to a gene. The CDR3 has 17 amino acids. The CDR3 DNA reads TGTGCCAGCAGCTTAGCGCCGGGACAGGGGGGAAGCGATGAGCAGTTCTTC. It encodes CASSLAPGQGGSDEQFF.

This clonotype was picked up many times. The V and J genes are TRBV4-1 and TRBJ2-1; tentative D call: TRBD2 (6 bases). Looked up from germline, CDR1 is MGHRA and CDR2 is YSYEKL. Trimming pared 3 bases from V and 6 bases from J, leaving 12 bases between. The CDR3 totals 14 residues. CDR3 in amino acids: CASSHISGGNEQFF. CDR3 in DNA: TGCGCCAGCAGCCATATTTCCGGGGGCAATGAGCAGTTCTTC.

The chain couples TRBV7-2 to TRBJ1-2, with 8 bases lining up with TRBD1. Unmatched junction bases numbered 9, after V lost 1 base and J lost 5 bases. Germline V gene sequence: CDR1 SGHTA, CDR2 FQGNSA. This CDR3 contains 16 residues. The CDR3 reads CASSLDRTGGGYGYTF. As DNA, the CDR3 is TGTGCCAGCAGCTTAGACCGAACAGGGGGTGGATATGGCTACACCTTC.

This chain's CDR3 is CASSLVWTEDQPRHF. The DNA for the CDR3 is TGTGCCAGCAGCTTAGTTTGGACTGAGGATCAGCCCAGGCATTTT. The J gene is TRBJ1-5, the V gene TRBV7-2, with D uncertain. The CDR3 has 15 residues. The germline gives CDR1 SGHTA, CDR2 FQGNSA. Trimming left V 1 base short and J 15 bases short, with 22 bases between. Full variable domain (remainder filled in from reference TRBV7-2 and TRBJ1-5): GAGVSQSPSNKVTEKGKDVELRCDPISGHTALYWYRQSLGQGLEFLIYFQGNSAPDKSGLPSDRFSAERTGGSVSTLTIQRTQQEDSAVYLCASSLVWTEDQPRHFGDGTRLSIL.

The V call is TRBV9, the J call TRBJ1-1; D uncertain. Germline CDR1 and CDR2: SGDLS and YYNGEE. The V gene lost 2 bases and the J gene lost 5 bases, with 13 bases spanning the gap. This CDR3 contains 14 residues. In nucleotides, the CDR3 is TGTGCCAGCAGCGTCCTGACGGCCGGGACTGAAGCTTTCTTT. Protein product: CASSVLTAGTEAFF.

The chain is built from TRBV28 and TRBJ2-2; possibly TRBD1 for D (5 bases). Deletions cut 7 bases from V and 3 bases from J, with 9 bases between. The CDR3 has 13 residues. Germline V gene lookup returns CDR1 MDHEN and CDR2 SYDVKM. The CDR3 spells CASIGVDTGELFF. The CDR3 DNA sequence: TGTGCCAGCATAGGGGTGGACACCGGGGAGCTGTTTTTT.

This chain links TRBV6-1 with TRBJ1-5; 8 nucleotides agree with TRBD1. V lost 4 bases to trimming and J lost 0 bases; unmatched junction nucleotides: 2. Germline CDR1 reads MNHNS; CDR2 reads SASEGT. The CDR3 sequence is 15 residues long. This CDR3 reads CASSGGTGSNQPQHF. The DNA for the CDR3 is TGTGCCAGCAGTGGGGGGACAGGTAGCAATCAGCCCCAGCATTTT.

This clonotype was recorded a few times. The chain employs TRBV19 and TRBJ2-1; maybe TRBD1 (6 bases). Germline V gene lookup returns CDR1 LNHDA and CDR2 SQIVND (reference sequence). Trimming left V 7 bases short and J 4 bases short, with 26 bases between. CDR3 length: 18 amino acids. The CDR3 here is CASIDEGDRKTPYNEQFF. For the CDR3, the DNA is TGTGCCAGTATTGATGAGGGGGACCGCAAAACTCCTTACAATGAGCAGTTCTTC.

The chain links TRBV18 to TRBJ2-1; 10 positions agree with TRBD2. Losses at the gene ends were 2 bases for V and 5 bases for J; bases not matched to a gene: 9. Germline V lookup: CDR1 KGHSH, CDR2 LQKENI. The CDR3 runs to 17 residues. DNA of the CDR3: TGTGCCAGCTCACCAGGAGCCGGGACTAGCGAGAACAATGAGCAGTTCTTC. Translating gives CASSPGAGTSENNEQFF.